The present TCR beta chain was sequenced within a study of identical twins. Overall study results and limits: Beta out-of-frame twin sharing showed a weaker excess.

At least ten counts were recorded for this clonotype. Its antigen is undetermined. Carrying unique molecular identifiers, the cDNA also gained a universal primer site through template switching. In TCRdb, the 5' RACE reads were re-called with MiXCR into one record per CDR3 protein. The table lists around 670,000 distinct CDR3 sequences, approximately 6.1% of them singletons, with roughly 1.8% in the top ten. All donors were healthy, and all were Caucasian. The CDR3 loop spans 15 amino acids. The germline V gene has CDR1 SGHRS and CDR2 YFSETQ. Trimming left V 0 bases short and J 8 bases short, with 15 bases between.

The sample was naive T cells sorted from blood. The sequence came from a man between 18 and 29 years old in good health. V usage is TRBV5-1 and J usage is TRBJ1-5; no definite D call. CDR3 coding DNA: TGCGCCAGCAGCTTGGGGCTCCAAGGTTACGAGCCCCAGCATTTT. Its protein is CASSLGLQGYEPQHF.